The present entry profiles one T cell receptor (beta chain) with its context. This sample was taken from a study of blood T cell repertoires in COVID-19. Study as a whole: The samples span acute and convalescent COVID-19 from the United States, Italy and Spain.

CDR1 and CDR2 from the germline V gene are SGHNT and YYREEE (reference sequence). The V gene end was trimmed by 0 bases and the J gene end by 7 bases; junction bases not matched to a gene: 3. The CDR3 totals 13 residues. Per the authors' pipeline: Using reference gene primer amplification, nucleated cell counts were estimated. Assay: immunoSEQ multiplex PCR; the TCRdb copy retains only in-frame clones and omits some. That table furnishes V, J and clone size, whereas the DNA furnished D and trimming. The sample includes approximately 50,000 clones, approximately 87% seen only once; the top ten take 4%.

Sequencing used peripheral blood. The chain employs TRBV5-4 and TRBJ1-2; 7 bases are shared with TRBD1. This TCR came from a man between 50 and 59 years old with acute or convalescent COVID-19. The CDR3 spells CASSLGQGGGYTF. In nucleotides, the CDR3 is TGTGCCAGCAGCTTGGGACAGGGAGGTGGCTACACCTTC.